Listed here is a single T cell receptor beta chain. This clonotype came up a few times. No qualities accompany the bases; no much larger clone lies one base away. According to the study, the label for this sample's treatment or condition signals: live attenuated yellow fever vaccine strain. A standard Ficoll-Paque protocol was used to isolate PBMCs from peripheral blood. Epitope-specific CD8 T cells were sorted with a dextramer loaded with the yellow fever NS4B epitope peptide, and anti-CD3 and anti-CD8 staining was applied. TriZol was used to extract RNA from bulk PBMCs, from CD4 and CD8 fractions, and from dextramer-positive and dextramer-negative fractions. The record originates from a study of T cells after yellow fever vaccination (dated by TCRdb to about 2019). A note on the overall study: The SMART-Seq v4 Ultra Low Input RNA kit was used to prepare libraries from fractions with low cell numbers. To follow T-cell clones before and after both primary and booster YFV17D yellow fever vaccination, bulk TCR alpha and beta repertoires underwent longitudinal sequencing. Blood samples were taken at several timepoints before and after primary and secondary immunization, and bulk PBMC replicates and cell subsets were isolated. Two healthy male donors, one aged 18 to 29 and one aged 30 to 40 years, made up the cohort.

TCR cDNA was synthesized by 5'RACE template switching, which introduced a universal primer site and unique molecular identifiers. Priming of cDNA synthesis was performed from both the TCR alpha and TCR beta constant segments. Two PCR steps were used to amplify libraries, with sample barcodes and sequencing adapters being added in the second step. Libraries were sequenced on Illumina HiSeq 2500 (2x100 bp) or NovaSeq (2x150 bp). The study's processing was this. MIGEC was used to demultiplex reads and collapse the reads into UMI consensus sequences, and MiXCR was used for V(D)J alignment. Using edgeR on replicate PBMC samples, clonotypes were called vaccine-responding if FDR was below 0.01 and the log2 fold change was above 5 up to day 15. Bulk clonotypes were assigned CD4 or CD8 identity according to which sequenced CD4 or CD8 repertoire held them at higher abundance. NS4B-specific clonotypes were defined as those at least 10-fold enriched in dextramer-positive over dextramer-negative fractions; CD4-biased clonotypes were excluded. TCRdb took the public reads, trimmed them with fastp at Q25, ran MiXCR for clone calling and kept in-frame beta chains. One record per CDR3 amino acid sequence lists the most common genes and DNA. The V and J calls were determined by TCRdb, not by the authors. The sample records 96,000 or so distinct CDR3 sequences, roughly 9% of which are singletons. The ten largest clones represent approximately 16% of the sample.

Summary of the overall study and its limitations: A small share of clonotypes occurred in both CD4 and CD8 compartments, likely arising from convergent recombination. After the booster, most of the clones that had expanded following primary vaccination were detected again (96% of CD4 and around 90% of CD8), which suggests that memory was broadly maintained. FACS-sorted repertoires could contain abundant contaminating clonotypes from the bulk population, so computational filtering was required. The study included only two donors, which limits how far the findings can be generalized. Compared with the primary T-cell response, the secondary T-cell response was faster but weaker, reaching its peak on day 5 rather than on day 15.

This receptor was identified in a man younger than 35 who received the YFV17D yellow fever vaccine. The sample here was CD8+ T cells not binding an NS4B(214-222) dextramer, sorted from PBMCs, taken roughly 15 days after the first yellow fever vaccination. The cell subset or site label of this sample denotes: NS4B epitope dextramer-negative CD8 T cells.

The CDR3: CASSLGRGRDEQFF. The nucleotide sequence is TGCGCCAGCAGCCTGGGCAGGGGCCGGGATGAGCAGTTCTTC. Recombination joined TRBV5-1 with TRBJ2-1; TRBD1 might be the D gene, on 6 matching bases. The CDR3 sequence holds 14 residues, the cysteine and phenylalanine included. Only the CDR3 region is kept as DNA, spanning 42 bases read in frame from base 1. V lost 4 bases and J lost 8 bases; the stretch between them is 16 bases long. Looking up the germline V gene yields CDR1 SGHRS and CDR2 YFSETQ.